This is a list of T cell receptor beta chains from one sample in a study of OX40 agonist ivuxolimab in advanced cancers. Here immunoSEQ multiplex PCR was the method, and the copy in TCRdb shows in-frame clones only, minus some. Of 95,000 to 100,000 clones listed, roughly 80% are singletons. The sample was CD4+ or CD8+ T cells sorted from blood, taken in a trial of the OX40 agonist ivuxolimab. These receptors were taken from an adult with an advanced solid tumor such as melanoma, head and neck, liver or kidney cancer. CDR3s include the opening cysteine and the closing phenylalanine or tryptophan. The D gene is left open where the match is weak.

j_gene,v_gene,d_gene,CDR3aa,CDR3nt
TRBJ2-3,TRBV14,-,CASSRLRADTQYF,TGTGCCAGCAGCCGCCTCCGGGCTGATACGCAGTATTTT
TRBJ2-7,TRBV6-5,TRBD2,CASSYRLAAYEQYF,TGTGCCAGCAGTTATAGACTAGCGGCTTACGAGCAGTACTTC
TRBJ2-5,TRBV5-1,-,CASHPSAGGRTQYF,TGCGCCAGCCACCCCTCGGCGGGTGGTCGGACCCAGTACTTC
TRBJ2-1,TRBV19,TRBD1,CASSRDSGTGGTSRQFF,TGTGCCAGTAGCAGAGATTCCGGGACAGGTGGAACCAGCCGACAGTTCTTC
TRBJ2-1,TRBV7-2,-,CASNLIDRGGDEQFF,TGTGCCAGCAACCTTATAGACAGGGGAGGGGATGAGCAGTTCTTC
TRBJ1-3,TRBV16,-,CASSQSSRNSIYF,TGTGCCAGCAGCCAATCTTCGAGAAACAGCATATATTTT
TRBJ1-3,TRBV4-2,-,CASSQAQTLNTIYF,TGTGCCAGCAGCCAAGCACAGACTCTAAACACCATATATTTT
TRBJ2-2,TRBV7-8,-,CASSLLTGRGTGELFF,TGTGCCAGCAGCTTATTGACAGGTCGGGGCACCGGGGAGCTGTTTTTT
TRBJ2-7,TRBV7-3,-,CASSLGPLGEQYF,TGTGCCAGCAGCCTAGGGCCTTTGGGCGAGCAGTACTTC
TRBJ2-1,TRBV4-3,-,CASSQDPYPNEQFF,TGCGCCAGCAGCCAAGACCCGTACCCCAATGAGCAGTTCTTC